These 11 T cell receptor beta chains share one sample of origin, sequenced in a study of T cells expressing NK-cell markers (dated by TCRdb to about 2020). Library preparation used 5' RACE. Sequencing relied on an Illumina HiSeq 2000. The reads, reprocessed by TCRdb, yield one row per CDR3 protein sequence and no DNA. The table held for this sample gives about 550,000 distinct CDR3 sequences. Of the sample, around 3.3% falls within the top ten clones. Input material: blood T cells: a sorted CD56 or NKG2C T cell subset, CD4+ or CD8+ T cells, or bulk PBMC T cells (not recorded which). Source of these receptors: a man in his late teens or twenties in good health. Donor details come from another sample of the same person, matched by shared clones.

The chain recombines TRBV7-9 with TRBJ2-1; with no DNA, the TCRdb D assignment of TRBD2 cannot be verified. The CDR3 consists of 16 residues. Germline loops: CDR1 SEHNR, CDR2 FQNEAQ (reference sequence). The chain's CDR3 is CASSMTGTSLGNEQFF.

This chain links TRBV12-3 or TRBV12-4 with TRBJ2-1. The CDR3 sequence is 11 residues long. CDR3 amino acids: CASSLSGEQFF.

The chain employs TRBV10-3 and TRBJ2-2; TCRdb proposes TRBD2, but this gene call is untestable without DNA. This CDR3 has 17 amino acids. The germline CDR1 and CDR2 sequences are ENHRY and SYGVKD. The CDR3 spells CAISELAGGSNTGELFF.

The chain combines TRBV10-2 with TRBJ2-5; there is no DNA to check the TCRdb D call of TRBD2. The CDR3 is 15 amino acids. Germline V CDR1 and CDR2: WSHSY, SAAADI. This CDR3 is CASSELGTSRETQYF.

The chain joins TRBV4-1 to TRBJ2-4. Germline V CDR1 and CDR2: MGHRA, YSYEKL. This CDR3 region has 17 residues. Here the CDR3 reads CASSQEVTGIAKNIQYF.

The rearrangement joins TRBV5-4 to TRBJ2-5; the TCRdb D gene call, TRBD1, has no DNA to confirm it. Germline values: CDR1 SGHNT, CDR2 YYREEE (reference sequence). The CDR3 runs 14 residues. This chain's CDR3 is CASRATGEAETQYF.

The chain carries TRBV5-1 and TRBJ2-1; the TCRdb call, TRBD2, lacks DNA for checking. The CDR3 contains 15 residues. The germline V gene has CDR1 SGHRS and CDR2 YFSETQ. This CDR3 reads CASTPRTSGYNEQFF.

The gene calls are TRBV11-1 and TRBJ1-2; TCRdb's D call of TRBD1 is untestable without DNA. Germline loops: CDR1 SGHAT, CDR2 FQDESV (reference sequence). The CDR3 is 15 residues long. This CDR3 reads CASSLGQGEIYGYTF.

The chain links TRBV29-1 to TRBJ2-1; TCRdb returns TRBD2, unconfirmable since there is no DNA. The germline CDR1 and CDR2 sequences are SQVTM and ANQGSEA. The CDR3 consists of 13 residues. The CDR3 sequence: CSVERAGGDEQFF.

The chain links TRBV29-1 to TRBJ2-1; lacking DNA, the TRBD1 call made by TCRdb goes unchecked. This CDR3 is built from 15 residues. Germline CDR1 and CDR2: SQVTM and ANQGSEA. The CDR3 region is CSVDTGAGSYNEQFF.

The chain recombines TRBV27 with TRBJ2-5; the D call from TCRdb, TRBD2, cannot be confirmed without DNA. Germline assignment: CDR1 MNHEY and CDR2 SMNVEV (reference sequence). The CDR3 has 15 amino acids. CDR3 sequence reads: CASSFIAGGPQTQYF.